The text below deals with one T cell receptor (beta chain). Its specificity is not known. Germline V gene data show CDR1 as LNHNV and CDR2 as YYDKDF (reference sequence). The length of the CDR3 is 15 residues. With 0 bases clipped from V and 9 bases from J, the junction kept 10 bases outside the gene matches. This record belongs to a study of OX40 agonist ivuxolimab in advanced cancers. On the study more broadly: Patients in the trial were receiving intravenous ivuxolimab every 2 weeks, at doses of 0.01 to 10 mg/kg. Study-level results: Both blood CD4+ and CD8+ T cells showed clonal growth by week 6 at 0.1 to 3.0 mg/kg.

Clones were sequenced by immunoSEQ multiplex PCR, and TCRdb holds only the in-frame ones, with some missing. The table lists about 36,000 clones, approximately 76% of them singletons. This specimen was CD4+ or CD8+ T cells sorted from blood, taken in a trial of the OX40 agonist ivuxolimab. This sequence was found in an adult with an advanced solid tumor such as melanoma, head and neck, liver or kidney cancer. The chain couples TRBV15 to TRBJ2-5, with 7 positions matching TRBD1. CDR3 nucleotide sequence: TGTGCCACCAGCAGAGATCGAGGGGGCGCAGGGGCCCAGTACTTC. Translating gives CATSRDRGGAGAQYF.